The T cell receptor (beta chain) under discussion was sequenced for a study of response to subunit inactivated influenza vaccine. Study conclusions and caveats: The authors suggested that every seasonal influenza vaccination recruits few new T cells.

TCRdb analysed the RT-PCR reads with MiXCR anew, one entry per CDR3 protein. The data show hundreds of thousands of distinct CDR3 sequences, more than 15% seen once. This clonotype was counted a few times. No antigen is known for it. The CDR3 sequence is 14 residues long. Between the trimmed V and J ends, which lost 3 bases and 2 bases, there was a span of 10 bases. The receptor was isolated from a man aged 45 to 75 who received an inactivated influenza vaccine. The V call is TRBV12-3 or TRBV12-4, the J call TRBJ1-1, with D possibly matching TRBD1 (5 bases). The sample here was CD4+ T cells sorted from PBMCs, taken less than 30 months after vaccination. The CDR3: CASSFHGTNTEAFF. In DNA form, the CDR3 reads TGTGCCAGCAGTTTTCACGGGACTAACACTGAAGCTTTCTTT.